The 31 T cell receptor beta chains below were found in one sample sequenced in a study of CD8 T cells in ankylosing spondylitis. A single record per CDR3 protein comes from TCRdb applying MiXCR to the 5' RACE reads. The table records some 150,000 distinct CDR3 sequences, around 42% of them present only once. Sequenced material: synovial fluid, either unsorted or a sorted T cell fraction (not recorded which). Source of these receptors: a male donor with ankylosing spondylitis.

The genes are TRBV2 and TRBJ2-4, with a tentative D call TRBD2 (6 bases). V lost 7 bases, J lost 6 bases, and 13 bases lay in between. Germline-derived CDR1 and CDR2 are SNHLY and FYNNEI. CDR3 length: 13 residues. The CDR3 coding sequence is TGTGCCAGCACTTCCGGGGAGGCAAACATTCAGTACTTC. Translation: CASTSGEANIQYF.

V usage is TRBV4-1 and J usage is TRBJ1-4; D is undetermined. Trimming shortened V by 4 bases and J by 0 bases, and 9 bases separated the two germline ends. Germline CDR1 MGHRA, CDR2 YSYEKL. CDR3 length: 15 residues. The CDR3 is CASSPTVPTNEKLFF. The CDR3 DNA is TGCGCCAGCAGCCCAACGGTTCCAACTAATGAAAAACTGTTTTTT.

The chain links TRBV4-3 to TRBJ2-6; the D is unclear. The germline gives CDR1 LGHNA, CDR2 YSLEER. CDR3 length: 14 residues. Deletions cut 8 bases from V and 1 base from J, with 9 bases between. This chain's CDR3 is CASADQSGANVLTF. CDR3 coding DNA: TGCGCCAGCGCCGACCAATCTGGGGCCAACGTCCTGACTTTC.

This clonotype has only a few counts. J is TRBJ2-1 and V is TRBV12-3 or TRBV12-4; D assignment may be TRBD1 or TRBD2 (5 bases each). The CDR3 is 15 amino acids. V lost 7 bases to trimming and J lost 1 base, with 14 bases between them. CDR3 residues: CASIPGWGSYNEQFF. The DNA of the CDR3 is TGTGCCAGCATCCCGGGTTGGGGGTCCTACAATGAGCAGTTCTTC.

The rearrangement links TRBV7-2 to TRBJ1-3, with 7 positions matching TRBD1. The CDR3 runs to 14 residues. Germline CDR1 is SGHTA and CDR2 is FQGNSA. The V gene end was trimmed by 2 bases and the J gene end by 4 bases; junction bases not matched to a gene: 2. The CDR3 spells CASSLRGRGNTIYF. CDR3 in DNA: TGTGCCAGCAGCTTAAGGGGGCGAGGAAACACCATATATTTT.

In this sample, this clonotype turned up many times. The chain combines TRBV5-6 with TRBJ2-1; 7 nucleotides match TRBD2. V trimming: 5 bases; J trimming: 3 bases; junction bases outside the gene matches: 11. The CDR3 spans 16 residues. Germline V gene lookup returns CDR1 SGHDT and CDR2 YYEEEE. The DNA of the CDR3 is TGTGCCAGCAGAAAGCAATCGGGGGGAATCTACAATGAGCAGTTCTTC. It is translated as CASRKQSGGIYNEQFF.

The V call is TRBV10-3, the J call TRBJ2-2, with 11 bases aligning to TRBD2. J was trimmed by 3 bases and V by 9 bases; bases with no gene match: 9. In germline, CDR1 is ENHRY, CDR2 SYGVKD. The length of the CDR3 is 16 residues. The CDR3 loop is CAISHSGRADTGELFF. The CDR3 nucleotides read TGTGCCATAAGTCATAGCGGGAGGGCCGACACCGGGGAGCTGTTTTTT.

The chain is built from TRBV5-1 and TRBJ2-3, with D hard to call. The V end was cut by 2 bases, the J end by 1 base, with 11 bases between. CDR1 and CDR2 from the germline V gene are SGHRS and YFSETQ. CDR3 length equals 15 residues. CDR3 amino acids: CASSLQIFGTDTQYF. The CDR3 DNA reads as TGCGCCAGCAGCTTACAGATCTTTGGCACAGATACGCAGTATTTT.

The V and J genes are TRBV29-1 and TRBJ2-7; D possibly corresponds to TRBD2 (5 bases). The CDR3 is 13 residues long. The V end was cut by 3 bases, the J end by 3 bases, with 12 bases between. Germline V gene sequence: CDR1 SQVTM, CDR2 ANQGSEA. CDR3 sequence reads: CSVEIGLGYEQYF. CDR3 nucleotides: TGCAGCGTTGAGATTGGACTGGGCTACGAGCAGTACTTC.

The rearrangement joins TRBV6-4 to TRBJ1-1; D call uncertain. The germline V and J ends were trimmed by 6 bases and 8 bases, with 7 bases remaining between them. CDR1 MRHNA and CDR2 SNTAGT come from the germline V gene. The CDR3 covers 10 residues. The CDR3 spells CASRAGEAFF. DNA for the CDR3: TGTGCCAGCAGGGCAGGCGAAGCTTTCTTT.

This clonotype is a singleton in its sample. The rearrangement joins TRBV12-3 or TRBV12-4 to TRBJ1-2; 8 nucleotides align to TRBD1. The V segment lost 6 bases and the J segment 2 bases; nucleotides outside the gene matches: 17. The CDR3 contains 18 residues. The CDR3 DNA follows: TGTGCCAGCAGCACGGACAGGGTACCCATATTTATGAACTATGGCTACACCTTC. Its translation: CASSTDRVPIFMNYGYTF.

The chain recombines TRBV4-1 with TRBJ2-5, with 10 positions matching TRBD2. The length of the CDR3 is 17 residues. Trimming took 5 bases from V and 5 from J; bases not matched to a gene: 14. Germline assignment: CDR1 MGHRA and CDR2 YSYEKL. CDR3 residues: CASSYPASGGLGETQYF. In DNA, the CDR3 is TGCGCCAGCAGCTACCCCGCTAGCGGGGGCCTAGGGGAGACCCAGTACTTC.

The V call is TRBV25-1, the J call TRBJ2-5; no clear D gene. There are 16 residues in the CDR3. Deletions cut 1 base from V and 3 bases from J, with 15 bases between. Germline CDR1 and CDR2: MGHDK and SYGVNS. As DNA, the CDR3 is TGTGCCAGCAGTGAATTTAGAGGCTCGGAGAAAGAGACCCAGTACTTC. It encodes CASSEFRGSEKETQYF.

This clonotype was counted a few times. The chain uses TRBV5-4 and TRBJ1-1; 9 bases are shared with TRBD1. Per germline, CDR1 SGHNT and CDR2 YYREEE (reference sequence). Losses at the gene ends were 7 bases for V and 1 base for J; bases not matched to a gene: 5. The CDR3 totals 14 residues. The CDR3 region is CASGGQGWNTEAFF. The CDR3, as DNA: TGTGCCAGCGGAGGACAGGGGTGGAACACTGAAGCTTTCTTT.

The sample holds many counts of this clonotype. J is TRBJ1-2 and V is TRBV25-1, with D uncertain. Trimming removed 6 bases at V and 3 bases at J, with 11 bases between. Germline CDR1 MGHDK, CDR2 SYGVNS. The CDR3 is 13 residues long. CDR3 nucleotides: TGTGCCAGCAGCCCACGTGGGGACTATGGCTACACCTTC. It yields the protein CASSPRGDYGYTF.

This clonotype was detected a few times. The junction and the germline gene differ at one end; a read error may be behind it. The chain couples TRBV6-4 to TRBJ2-2; D possibly corresponds to TRBD2 (6 bases). Looked up from germline, CDR1 is MRHNA and CDR2 is SNTAGT. There are 19 residues in the CDR3. The CDR3 DNA follows: TGTGCCAGCAGTGACTGGGGGGTTCGGACACTCGCGAACACCCGGGAGCTGTTTTTT. Translated, it gives CASSDWGVRTLANTRELFF.

A remark on this clonotype: Here the CDR3 omits its conserved ending phenylalanine or tryptophan, so a read error is the likely source. The V gene is TRBV5-5, the J gene TRBJ2-7, with 13 positions matching TRBD2. The CDR3 runs 17 residues. The V and J ends lost 4 bases and 2 bases, in that order; junction bases with no gene match: 9. The V gene's germline CDR1 is SGHKS and CDR2 YYEKEE (reference sequence). The CDR3 loop is CASSITTTSGRAYEQYL. The CDR3, as DNA: TGTGCCAGCAGCATCACCACCACTAGCGGGAGGGCCTACGAGCAGTACTTG.

This clonotype has a handful of counts. The rearrangement joins TRBV20-1 to TRBJ2-3; 8 nucleotides align to TRBD1. CDR3 length equals 13 residues. Trimming cost V 4 bases and J 5 bases; bases outside gene matches: 5. Per germline, CDR1 DFQATT and CDR2 SNEGSKA (reference sequence). CDR3 in DNA: TGCAGTGCTACCAGGGGGCGCAGAGATACGCAGTATTTT. Encoded protein: CSATRGRRDTQYF.

This clonotype has just one count. The V gene is TRBV15, the J gene TRBJ2-3, with 8 nucleotides matching TRBD2. After removal of 4 bases from V and 2 bases from J, the junction contained 5 bases not matched to a gene. CDR3 length: 15 amino acids. The germline V gene encodes CDR1 LNHNV and CDR2 YYDKDF (reference sequence). The CDR3 is CATSKGLVNTDTQYF. CDR3 coding DNA: TGTGCCACCAGCAAGGGACTAGTTAACACAGATACGCAGTATTTT.

The chain is built from TRBV6-2 or TRBV6-3 and TRBJ1-4, with a possible D match to TRBD1 (5 bases). Trimming took off 0 bases at V and 3 bases at J, with 17 bases between the two ends. In germline, CDR1 is MNHEY, CDR2 SVGEGT. This CDR3 region has 18 residues. The chain's CDR3 is CASSYSEGPMISNEKLFF. CDR3 nucleotides: TGTGCCAGCAGTTACTCCGAGGGACCGATGATCTCTAATGAAAAACTGTTTTTT.

The chain recombines TRBV7-6 with TRBJ2-7; 7 nucleotides align to TRBD2. V was pared by 5 bases and J by 2 bases, with 15 bases of the junction left unmatched. The CDR3 extends over 17 amino acids. In germline, CDR1 is SGHVS, CDR2 FNYEAQ. The CDR3, as DNA: TGTGCCAGCAGCCCCGGGATCGGGGCAGCGGGACCCTACGAGCAGTACTTC. Protein product: CASSPGIGAAGPYEQYF.

In nucleotides, the CDR3 is TGTGCCAGCAGCTTAGAAGCGGGGGCCTACGAGCAGTACTTC. This encodes CASSLEAGAYEQYF. The chain employs TRBV7-2 and TRBJ2-7, with 8 bases lining up with TRBD2. Germline CDR1 and CDR2: SGHTA and FQGNSA. The ends lost 1 base at V and 2 bases at J; junction bases unmatched: 1. The CDR3 has 14 amino acids.

J is TRBJ1-4 and V is TRBV5-1; 9 nucleotides align to TRBD1. Germline V gene sequence: CDR1 SGHRS, CDR2 YFSETQ. V dropped 3 bases and J dropped 8; count of bases not matched to a gene: 8. This CDR3 has 15 residues. CDR3 in DNA: TGCGCCAGCAGCTCCACCGGGACAGGGAGAGAAAAACTGTTTTTT. Translated: CASSSTGTGREKLFF. The full variable domain, its missing parts supplied by reference TRBV5-1 and TRBJ1-4, is KAGVTQTPRYLIKTRGQQVTLSCSPISGHRSVSWYQQTPGQGLQFLFEYFSETQRNKGNFPGRFSGRQFSNSRSEMNVSTLELGDSALYLCASSSTGTGREKLFFGSGTQLSVL.

The chain joins TRBV7-8 to TRBJ2-7; 9 bases line up with TRBD2. The germline CDR1 and CDR2 sequences are SGHVS and FQNEAQ. Trimming cost V 1 base and J 2 bases; bases outside gene matches: 6. CDR3 length equals 16 residues. CDR3 protein: CASSLVQREVPYEQYF. As DNA, the CDR3 is TGTGCCAGCAGCTTAGTGCAGCGGGAGGTTCCCTACGAGCAGTACTTC.

A few counts support this clonotype. The CDR3 DNA reads TGCGCCAGCAGCCCACATTACCGGGGGTTCACAGATACGCAGTATTTT. Translating gives CASSPHYRGFTDTQYF. This chain connects TRBV5-1 to TRBJ2-3, with D perhaps matching TRBD2 (6 bases). Trimming took 4 bases from V and 2 from J, leaving 17 bases between them. The germline CDR1 and CDR2 sequences are SGHRS and YFSETQ. CDR3 size: 16 residues.

The V call is TRBV7-2, the J call TRBJ2-1; 10 bases are a match to TRBD2. The V segment lost 5 bases and the J segment 2 bases; nucleotides outside the gene matches: 9. From germline, CDR1 is SGHTA and CDR2 FQGNSA. The CDR3 is made up of 17 amino acids. The CDR3, as DNA: TGTGCCAGCAGCCCCCATAGCGGGAGGATCGCCTACAATGAGCAGTTCTTC. It is translated as CASSPHSGRIAYNEQFF.

The chain combines TRBV28 with TRBJ1-6, with D perhaps matching TRBD1 (5 bases). Germline CDR1 reads MDHEN; CDR2 reads SYDVKM. This CDR3 is 16 amino acids long. V lost 6 bases to trimming and J lost 5 bases, with 17 bases between them. The CDR3, as DNA: TGTGCCAGCAGCTCTGTGGGGCTGGACGATAATTCACCCCTCCACTTT. Translated: CASSSVGLDDNSPLHF.

This clonotype was counted only a few times. CDR3 coding DNA: TGTGCCAGCAGTAAAAGGACAGCAAATAATGAAAAACTGTTTTTT. Translation: CASSKRTANNEKLFF. The rearrangement joins TRBV12-3 or TRBV12-4 to TRBJ1-4; a possible D gene is TRBD1 (6 bases). CDR3 length: 15 residues. Trimming cost V 5 bases and J 4 bases, with 14 bases left between them.

In its sample, this clonotype was seen many times. The V and J genes are TRBV28 and TRBJ2-1; 7 bases align to TRBD2. CDR1 is MDHEN, CDR2 SYDVKM, per germline. CDR3 length: 14 residues. V was clipped by 3 bases and J by 8 bases; unmatched bases: 7. CDR3 region: CASSFPRESDEQFF. CDR3 in DNA: TGTGCCAGCAGTTTTCCGCGGGAGTCCGATGAGCAGTTCTTC.

The rearrangement joins TRBV7-9 to TRBJ2-7; D gene ambiguous. V was clipped by 5 bases and J by 5 bases, with 7 bases between them. The CDR3 runs to 11 residues. CDR1 and CDR2 (germline): SEHNR, FQNEAQ (reference sequence). The CDR3 loop reads CASSPLHEQYF. The DNA for the CDR3 is TGTGCCAGCAGCCCCCTCCACGAGCAGTACTTC.

The chain is built from TRBV4-1 and TRBJ2-5; D may match TRBD1 or TRBD2 (5 bases each). The V gene's germline CDR1 is MGHRA and CDR2 YSYEKL. This CDR3 is 18 amino acids long. Trimming cost V 3 bases and J 5 bases, with 25 bases left between them. This CDR3 is CASSHPIWGFGWWETQYF. DNA of the CDR3: TGCGCCAGCAGCCACCCGATATGGGGGTTCGGTTGGTGGGAGACCCAGTACTTC.